This T cell receptor beta chain is drawn from a study of blood T cell repertoires in COVID-19 (dated by TCRdb to 2018 to 2020). Background for the entire study: Samples from collaborators originated in the United States, Italy and Spain and spanned both the acute and convalescent phases of COVID-19. The prospective study material was composed of cDNA or gDNA derived from T cells, B-cell-depleted T cells, or PBMCs. Subjects who had been exposed to COVID-19, were actively infected with it, or had recovered from it provided the deeply sampled blood TCRbeta repertoires that made up the dataset. The repertoires were released in a freely available public database meant as a resource for research on the immune response to SARS-CoV-2. The samples were drawn from two sources: the first 160 participants of the ongoing ImmuneRACE study, and 1,254 subjects contributed by 6 global collaborators. The sample metadata nearly always contained a de-identified subject ID, COVID-19 status, age in years and sex. Where available, HLA class I and class II types were obtained from metadata supplied by the sample provider rather than from assay-based typing. General conclusions and limits of the study: How much clinical and demographic metadata was included differed by source and by participant, and the metadata was provided uncurated.

The V end gives up 5 bases and the J end 2 bases, leaving 7 bases in the junction not matched to a gene. The CDR3 contains 16 residues, cysteine and phenylalanine counted. Here the CDR3 DNA is all that survives: 48 bases in frame from base 1. CDR1 and CDR2 are read off the germline V gene (reference sequence) as LNHNV and YYDKDF. Notes on this clone: The specificity of this receptor is unknown. No base quality values were provided; no much bigger clone lies one nucleotide off.

Another Seattle source contributed samples from volunteer blood donors who had recovered from COVID-19. The collaborating institutions used their own protocols to collect whole blood in K2EDTA tubes. Collaborator samples were shipped for TCRbeta analysis as frozen whole blood, isolated PBMCs, or DNA extracted from either sample type. The immunoSEQ Assay, a bias-controlled multiplex PCR, was used to amplify TCRbeta CDR3 regions from genomic DNA. In the source study's methods: The number of nucleated cells in each sample was estimated by amplification of reference gene primers within the assay. Sequence reads were collapsed and filtered to measure the absolute abundance of every unique TCRbeta CDR3 rearrangement. For each sample, productive Simpson clonality was calculated by taking the square root of Simpson's diversity index across productive rearrangements. TCRdb's version of the immuneACCESS table is confined to in-frame rearrangements and falls short of the full clone set. An unresolved V gene accounts for under half of the shortfall where checked; the remainder is of unknown origin. The V and J calls and clone size were taken over from that table, and D and trimming were inferred from the DNA. Present in this sample are 200,000 to 300,000 clones, roughly nine tenths of which were seen just once. About 9.8% of the sample lies in the top ten.

The sample was peripheral blood. This sequence uses TRBV15 and TRBJ2-5, and 11 bases in between align with TRBD2. This TCR was sampled from a man aged 35 to 55 who had recovered from COVID-19. Here is the DNA: TGTGCCACCAGCGGACCGGTAGCGGGGGGGCAAGAGACCCAGTACTTC. The translation is CATSGPVAGGQETQYF.